Below are 14 T cell receptor beta chains sequenced from a single sample in a study of OX40 agonist ivuxolimab in advanced cancers. Sequencing used immunoSEQ multiplex PCR; TCRdb keeps in-frame clones, though not all of them. This sample has around 80,000 clones, with 80% to 90% found just once. The sequenced sample was CD4+ or CD8+ T cells sorted from blood, obtained in a trial of the OX40 agonist ivuxolimab. Receptor source: an adult with an advanced solid tumor such as melanoma, head and neck, liver or kidney cancer.

This chain uses TRBV2 with TRBJ2-3, with D possibly TRBD2 on 6 matching bases. Trimming took off 4 bases at V and 3 bases at J, with 14 bases between the two ends. The CDR3 length is 15 residues. Per germline, CDR1 SNHLY and CDR2 FYNNEI. The CDR3: CASSGQGLGTDTQYF. CDR3 nucleotides: TGTGCCAGCAGTGGTCAGGGACTGGGGACAGATACGCAGTATTTT.

This chain uses TRBV5-6 with TRBJ1-2, with D possibly being TRBD1 (5 bases). Germline CDR1 SGHDT, CDR2 YYEEEE. The CDR3 spans 16 residues. The V end lost 4 bases, the J end lost 4 bases, and 20 bases lay between the germline ends. CDR3 nucleotides: TGTGCCAGCAGCCTATCCGGGGCCAGGGTAGTCTATGGCTACACCTTC. It specifies CASSLSGARVVYGYTF.

The J gene is TRBJ2-5, the V gene TRBV5-1, with a weak D call TRBD2 (5 bases). Trimming removed 2 bases at V and 5 bases at J, with 16 bases between. Germline CDR1 is SGHRS and CDR2 is YFSETQ. The CDR3 extends over 15 amino acids. The CDR3 nucleotides are TGCGCCAGCAGCTTCGAGGGAACCCCGAGGGAGACCCAGTACTTC. Protein: CASSFEGTPRETQYF.

The rearrangement links TRBV11-2 to TRBJ1-2, with a tentative D call TRBD1 (6 bases). The CDR3 length is 14 residues. CDR1 SGHAT and CDR2 FQNNGV come from the germline V gene. Deletions cut 1 base from V and 7 bases from J, with 13 bases between. CDR3 region: CASSLGGLQGGYTF. The CDR3 nucleotides are TGTGCCAGCAGCTTAGGGGGGCTACAGGGTGGCTACACCTTC.

The chain is built from TRBV21-1 and TRBJ2-2; TRBD1, the table's D call, lacks a check against the DNA. TRBV21-1 is designated a pseudogene. The CDR3 contains 18 residues. CDR3 residues: CASSFKMWQGSVTGELFF. The CDR3 DNA is TGTGCCAGCAGCTTTAAGATGTGGCAGGGGTCGGTCACCGGGGAGCTGTTTTTT.

In its sample, this clone was seen once. The genes are TRBV5-4 and TRBJ1-2; no reliable D call. This CDR3 contains 11 residues. V lost 0 bases to trimming and J lost 10 bases, with 7 bases between them. CDR1 and CDR2 from the germline V gene are SGHNT and YYREEE (reference sequence). This CDR3 reads CASSLVRDYTF. The CDR3 DNA follows: TGTGCCAGCAGCTTGGTCCGGGACTACACCTTC.

The V and J genes are TRBV6-5 and TRBJ1-4; TRBD1 is a possible D gene (6 bases). V was trimmed by 7 bases and J by 11 bases, leaving 17 bases between them. From germline, CDR1 is MNHEY and CDR2 SVGAGI. This CDR3 contains 13 residues. The CDR3 nucleotides read TGTGCCAGCACCTTCCAACAGGGACTTAAACTGTTTTTT. Its protein is CASTFQQGLKLFF.

The rearrangement uses TRBV18 and TRBJ1-1, with 10 bases fitting TRBD1. The V and J ends lost 4 bases and 6 bases, in that order; junction bases with no gene match: 5. Germline V gene sequence: CDR1 KGHSH, CDR2 LQKENI. The CDR3 extends over 14 amino acids. The DNA for the CDR3 is TGTGCCAGCTCACTCGACAGGGGGCGTTCTGAAGCTTTCTTT. Protein: CASSLDRGRSEAFF. The whole variable domain, remainder taken from reference TRBV18 and TRBJ1-1, is NAGVMQNPRHLVRRRGQEARLRCSPMKGHSHVYWYRQLPEEGLKFMVYLQKENIIDESGMPKERFSAEFPKEGPSILRIQQVVRGDSAAYFCASSLDRGRSEAFFGQGTRLTVV.

V and J are TRBV5-6 and TRBJ2-5; 7 positions agree with TRBD1. Germline V lookup: CDR1 SGHDT, CDR2 YYEEEE. There are 14 residues in the CDR3. The V and J ends lost 6 bases and 2 bases, in that order; junction bases with no gene match: 7. The CDR3 protein is CASNHLGQQETQYF. CDR3 coding DNA: TGTGCCAGCAACCACCTGGGACAGCAAGAGACCCAGTACTTC.

The chain uses TRBV7-6 and TRBJ2-3, with D perhaps assigned TRBD1 or TRBD2 (5 bases each). V lost 4 bases and J 5 bases, leaving 16 bases between the germline ends. CDR3 length: 15 amino acids. Germline V gene data show CDR1 as SGHVS and CDR2 as FNYEAQ. Here the CDR3 reads CASSSPGGTRDTQYF. The CDR3 coding sequence is TGTGCCAGCAGCTCACCTGGGGGAACCAGAGATACGCAGTATTTT.

This sequence joins TRBV18 and TRBJ2-3; 9 bases fit TRBD2. V was pared by 3 bases and J by 2 bases, with 6 bases of the junction left unmatched. The CDR3 totals 16 residues. Germline V gene sequence: CDR1 KGHSH, CDR2 LQKENI. The CDR3 region is CASSPASGGLTDTQYF. In nucleotides, the CDR3 is TGTGCCAGCTCACCGGCGAGCGGGGGGCTCACAGATACGCAGTATTTT. The whole variable domain, filled in from reference TRBV18 and TRBJ2-3, reads NAGVMQNPRHLVRRRGQEARLRCSPMKGHSHVYWYRQLPEEGLKFMVYLQKENIIDESGMPKERFSAEFPKEGPSILRIQQVVRGDSAAYFCASSPASGGLTDTQYFGPGTRLTVL.

This chain connects TRBV29-1 to TRBJ2-7, with D possibly called TRBD1 or TRBD2 (5 bases each). With 4 bases removed from V and 2 bases from J, the gap between germline ends came to 9 bases. This CDR3 is built from 12 residues. The germline CDR1 and CDR2 sequences are SQVTM and ANQGSEA. The CDR3 nucleotides read TGCAGCGTTGTTCAGGGACCCTACGAGCAGTACTTC. Residues: CSVVQGPYEQYF.

The gene calls are TRBV6-4 and TRBJ2-3; 10 nucleotides agree with TRBD2. The CDR3 has 15 amino acids. After removal of 3 bases from V and 5 bases from J, the junction contained 5 bases not matched to a gene. Germline V gene sequence: CDR1 MRHNA, CDR2 SNTAGT. The CDR3 DNA is TGTGCCAGCAGTGAAAGCGGGAGGGCGGGAGATACGCAGTATTTT. This translates into CASSESGRAGDTQYF.

This chain connects TRBV11-2 to TRBJ1-1; the D gene is possibly TRBD1 (5 bases). The length of the CDR3 is 13 residues. Trimming stripped 6 bases from V and 1 base from J, with 9 bases between. CDR1 and CDR2 from the germline V gene are SGHAT and FQNNGV. The CDR3 reads CASRTVKNTEAFF. CDR3 sequence (DNA): TGTGCCAGCAGGACAGTCAAGAACACTGAAGCTTTCTTT.